This is a list of T cell receptor beta chains from one sample in a study of blood T cells in healthy people across ages. TCRdb analysed the 5' RACE reads with MiXCR anew, one entry per CDR3 protein. Seen here are around 1,000,000 distinct CDR3 sequences, 25% observed once, and the top ten hold approximately 0.7%. This sample was shared with a second study, whose subject was T cells of mothers and their children.

Sequencing was performed on blood. Receptors were obtained from a girl under 10 years old in good health. CDR3s include the opening cysteine and the closing phenylalanine or tryptophan. D genes are given only for firm matches. Where a row states a size, it is once, few, many or the class of an expanded clone; other rows omit it.

j_gene: TRBJ2-5; abundance: -; v_gene: TRBV10-3; d_gene: TRBD1; CDR3nt: TGTGCCATCAATTCCGGGACAGAAGAGACCCAGTACTTC; CDR3aa: CAINSGTEETQYF
j_gene: TRBJ2-5; abundance: few; v_gene: TRBV20-1; d_gene: TRBD2; CDR3nt: TGCAGTGCTAGACTCCCCCAGCTAGCGGGAGTCCAAGAGACCCAGTACTTC; CDR3aa: CSARLPQLAGVQETQYF
j_gene: TRBJ2-7; abundance: -; v_gene: TRBV20-1; d_gene: -; CDR3nt: TGCAGTGCTAGCCCTCGGACGGTGCTAGCCTACGAGCAGTACTTC; CDR3aa: CSASPRTVLAYEQYF
j_gene: TRBJ1-1; abundance: -; v_gene: TRBV27; d_gene: -; CDR3nt: TGTGCCAGCAGTACATCCACCCCGAACACTGAAGCTTTCTTT; CDR3aa: CASSTSTPNTEAFF
j_gene: TRBJ1-5; abundance: few; v_gene: TRBV10-3; d_gene: -; CDR3nt: TGTGCCATCAGTGAGTCGGGCGCGGAGGGCAATCAGCCCCAGCATTTT; CDR3aa: CAISESGAEGNQPQHF
j_gene: TRBJ1-3; abundance: -; v_gene: TRBV20-1; d_gene: -; CDR3nt: TGCAGTGCTAGTGGATCCAATCGGGGCTCTGGAAACACCATATATTTT; CDR3aa: CSASGSNRGSGNTIYF
j_gene: TRBJ2-7; abundance: -; v_gene: TRBV6-1; d_gene: -; CDR3nt: TGTGCCAGCAACCCACGTGGGGTTCTCTACGAGCAGTACTTC; CDR3aa: CASNPRGVLYEQYF
j_gene: TRBJ2-7; abundance: -; v_gene: TRBV28; d_gene: -; CDR3nt: TGCCCCAGCGGAATCGAGACCCACGAGCAGTACTTC; CDR3aa: CPSGIETHEQYF
j_gene: TRBJ2-1; abundance: few; v_gene: TRBV29-1; d_gene: TRBD2; CDR3nt: TGCAGCGTTGACGCTTCCGGGACTAGCGGCTACAATGAGCAGTTCTTC; CDR3aa: CSVDASGTSGYNEQFF
j_gene: TRBJ1-5; abundance: -; v_gene: TRBV6-5; d_gene: -; CDR3nt: TGTGCCAGCAGTTACCTGGGACCCAATCAGCCCCAGCATTTT; CDR3aa: CASSYLGPNQPQHF
j_gene: TRBJ1-2; abundance: few; v_gene: TRBV12-3/TRBV12-4; d_gene: -; CDR3nt: TGTGCCAGCAGTTTGGGACGGAAAAAAAGGAACTATGGCTACACCTTC; CDR3aa: CASSLGRKKRNYGYTF
j_gene: TRBJ2-7; abundance: few; v_gene: TRBV27; d_gene: -; CDR3nt: TGTGCCAGCAGTGAATACCGGGACAACACCTACGAGCAGTACTTC; CDR3aa: CASSEYRDNTYEQYF
j_gene: TRBJ2-3; abundance: few; v_gene: TRBV20-1; d_gene: -; CDR3nt: TGCAGTGCTAGAAGGGTCCTAACAACAGATACGCAGTATTTT; CDR3aa: CSARRVLTTDTQYF
j_gene: TRBJ2-1; abundance: -; v_gene: TRBV5-6; d_gene: TRBD2; CDR3nt: TGTGCCAGCAGCTTGAGCGGGGGGACCCACAATGAGCAGTTCTTC; CDR3aa: CASSLSGGTHNEQFF
j_gene: TRBJ2-7; abundance: -; v_gene: TRBV5-4; d_gene: -; CDR3nt: TGTGCCAGCACCGAAGAGTTTCGTTCCTACGAGCAGTACTTC; CDR3aa: CASTEEFRSYEQYF
j_gene: TRBJ1-2; abundance: few; v_gene: TRBV3-1; d_gene: -; CDR3nt: TGTGCCAGCAGCCCGGAACCTAACTATGGCTACACCTTC; CDR3aa: CASSPEPNYGYTF
j_gene: TRBJ2-5; abundance: -; v_gene: TRBV4-2; d_gene: TRBD1; CDR3nt: TGTGCCAGCAGCCAAAGGGGACAGTCGGCTGGAGAGACCCAGTACTTC; CDR3aa: CASSQRGQSAGETQYF
j_gene: TRBJ1-2; abundance: once; v_gene: TRBV12-3/TRBV12-4; d_gene: -; CDR3nt: TGTGCCAGCAACCCAGGGGACGGCTATGGCTACACCTTC; CDR3aa: CASNPGDGYGYTF
j_gene: TRBJ2-1; abundance: few; v_gene: TRBV29-1; d_gene: TRBD2; CDR3nt: TGCAGCGTAGCGGGAAACTCCTACAATGAGCAGTTCTTC; CDR3aa: CSVAGNSYNEQFF
j_gene: TRBJ2-1; abundance: few; v_gene: TRBV29-1; d_gene: TRBD2; CDR3nt: TGCAGCGTTCACGCCCCTAGCGGGAATGAGCAGTTCTTC; CDR3aa: CSVHAPSGNEQFF
j_gene: TRBJ1-2; abundance: -; v_gene: TRBV10-1; d_gene: -; CDR3nt: TGCGCCAGCAGTGAGTCCGGAGTACCCTATGGCTACACCTTC; CDR3aa: CASSESGVPYGYTF
j_gene: TRBJ1-5; abundance: -; v_gene: TRBV15; d_gene: -; CDR3nt: TGTAGCAATCAGCCCCAGCATTTT; CDR3aa: CSNQPQHF
j_gene: TRBJ2-5; abundance: once; v_gene: TRBV2; d_gene: -; CDR3nt: TGTGCCAGCCCGGGGCAGGGCAGTCAGGAGACCCAGTACTTC; CDR3aa: CASPGQGSQETQYF
j_gene: TRBJ1-1; abundance: -; v_gene: TRBV2; d_gene: TRBD1; CDR3nt: TGTGCCAGCAGTGAACAGGGGGGAAGGAACACTGAAGCTTTCTTT; CDR3aa: CASSEQGGRNTEAFF
j_gene: TRBJ1-2; abundance: -; v_gene: TRBV5-5; d_gene: -; CDR3nt: TGTGCCAGCAGCTTGGGTGCGCCTCAGGGACACGGCTACACCTTC; CDR3aa: CASSLGAPQGHGYTF
j_gene: TRBJ2-7; abundance: few; v_gene: TRBV7-2; d_gene: -; CDR3nt: TGTGCCAGCAGCACTGCAGGTAACGAGCAGTACTTC; CDR3aa: CASSTAGNEQYF
j_gene: TRBJ2-1; abundance: few; v_gene: TRBV7-8; d_gene: -; CDR3nt: TGTGCCAGCAGCCCCCCCGAGCGGGCCCTTTACAATGAGCAGTTCTTC; CDR3aa: CASSPPERALYNEQFF
j_gene: TRBJ1-2; abundance: -; v_gene: TRBV3-1; d_gene: TRBD1; CDR3nt: TGTGCCAGTAGCCAAGAGGCGGGGACAGGAACCCCCTATGGCTACACCTTC; CDR3aa: CASSQEAGTGTPYGYTF